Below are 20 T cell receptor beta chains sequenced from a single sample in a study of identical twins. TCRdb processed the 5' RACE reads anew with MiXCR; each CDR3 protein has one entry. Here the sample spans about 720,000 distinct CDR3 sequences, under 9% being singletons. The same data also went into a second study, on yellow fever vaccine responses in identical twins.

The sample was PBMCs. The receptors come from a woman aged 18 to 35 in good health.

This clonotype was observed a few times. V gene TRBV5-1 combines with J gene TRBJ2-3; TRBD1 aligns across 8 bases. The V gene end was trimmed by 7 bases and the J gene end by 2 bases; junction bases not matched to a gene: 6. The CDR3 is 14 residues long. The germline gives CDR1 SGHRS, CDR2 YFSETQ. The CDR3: CASGRDRSTDTQYF. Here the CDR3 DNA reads TGCGCCAGCGGTAGGGACAGGTCCACAGATACGCAGTATTTT.

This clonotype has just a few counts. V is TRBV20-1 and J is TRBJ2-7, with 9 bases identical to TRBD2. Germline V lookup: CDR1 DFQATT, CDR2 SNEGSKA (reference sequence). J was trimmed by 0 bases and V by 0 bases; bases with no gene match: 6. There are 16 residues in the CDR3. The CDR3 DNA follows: TGCAGTGCTAGAGATTGGGAGACTAGCGGCTCCTACGAGCAGTACTTC. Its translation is CSARDWETSGSYEQYF.

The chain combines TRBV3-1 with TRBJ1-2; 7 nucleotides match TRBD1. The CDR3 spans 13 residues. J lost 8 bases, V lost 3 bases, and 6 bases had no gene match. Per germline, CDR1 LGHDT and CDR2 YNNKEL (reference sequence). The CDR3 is CASSHRQGTGYTF. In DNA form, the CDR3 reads TGTGCCAGCAGCCACAGACAGGGTACCGGCTACACCTTC.

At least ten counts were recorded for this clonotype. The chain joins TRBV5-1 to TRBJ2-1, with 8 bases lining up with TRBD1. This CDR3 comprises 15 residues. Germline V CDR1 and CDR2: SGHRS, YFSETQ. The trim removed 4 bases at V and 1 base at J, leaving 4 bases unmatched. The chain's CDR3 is CASSMGQESYNEQFF. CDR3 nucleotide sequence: TGCGCCAGCAGCATGGGACAGGAATCCTACAATGAGCAGTTCTTC.

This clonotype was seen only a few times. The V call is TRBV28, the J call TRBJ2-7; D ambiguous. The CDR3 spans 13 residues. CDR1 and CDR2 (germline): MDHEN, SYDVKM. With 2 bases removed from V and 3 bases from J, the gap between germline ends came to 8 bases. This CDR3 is CASSLSQDYEQYF. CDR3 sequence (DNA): TGTGCCAGCAGTTTAAGTCAAGACTACGAGCAGTACTTC.

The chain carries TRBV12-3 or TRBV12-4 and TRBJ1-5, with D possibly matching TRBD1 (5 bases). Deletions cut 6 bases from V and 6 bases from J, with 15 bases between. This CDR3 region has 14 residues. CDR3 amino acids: CASRYGGVGQPQHF. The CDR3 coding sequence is TGTGCCAGCAGGTATGGGGGAGTGGGTCAGCCCCAGCATTTT.

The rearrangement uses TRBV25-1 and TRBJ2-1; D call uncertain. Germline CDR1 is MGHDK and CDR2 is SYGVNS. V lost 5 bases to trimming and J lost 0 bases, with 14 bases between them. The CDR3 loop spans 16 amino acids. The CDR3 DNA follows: TGTGCCAGCAGTTTAACTTTAGACGGCTCCTACAATGAGCAGTTCTTC. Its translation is CASSLTLDGSYNEQFF.

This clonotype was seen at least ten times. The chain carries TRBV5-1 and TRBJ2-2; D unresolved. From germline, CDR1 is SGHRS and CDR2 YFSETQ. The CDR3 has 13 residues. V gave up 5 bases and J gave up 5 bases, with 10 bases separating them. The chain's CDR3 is CASRPGQTGELFF. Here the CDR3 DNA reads TGCGCCAGCAGGCCTGGGCAAACCGGGGAGCTGTTTTTT.

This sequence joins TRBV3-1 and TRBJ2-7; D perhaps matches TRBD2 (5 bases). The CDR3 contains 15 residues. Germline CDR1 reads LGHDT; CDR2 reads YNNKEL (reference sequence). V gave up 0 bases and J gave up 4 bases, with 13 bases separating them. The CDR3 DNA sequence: TGTGCCAGCAGCCAAGAACCCCGAGGGCTGTACGAGCAGTACTTC. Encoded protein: CASSQEPRGLYEQYF.

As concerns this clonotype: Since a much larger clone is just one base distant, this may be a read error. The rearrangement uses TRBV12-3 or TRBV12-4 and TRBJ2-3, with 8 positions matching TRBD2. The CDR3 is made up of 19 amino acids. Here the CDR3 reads CTISLGFERGKHFTDTQYF. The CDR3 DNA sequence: TGTACCATCAGTTTAGGATTCGAGCGGGGGAAGCATTTCACAGATACGCAGTATTTT.

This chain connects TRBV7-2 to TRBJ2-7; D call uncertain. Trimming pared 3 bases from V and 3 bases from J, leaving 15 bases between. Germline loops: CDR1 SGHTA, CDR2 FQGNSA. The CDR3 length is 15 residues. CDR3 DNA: TGTGCCAGCAGCTTCTACCTAGGAAGGGACTACGAGCAGTACTTC. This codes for CASSFYLGRDYEQYF.

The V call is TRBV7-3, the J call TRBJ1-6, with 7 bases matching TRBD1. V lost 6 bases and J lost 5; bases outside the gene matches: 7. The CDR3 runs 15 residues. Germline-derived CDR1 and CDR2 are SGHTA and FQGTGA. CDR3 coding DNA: TGTGCCAGCAGTCTTACCGACAGGGATAATTCACCCCTCCACTTT. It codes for CASSLTDRDNSPLHF. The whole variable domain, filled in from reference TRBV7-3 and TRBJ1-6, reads GAGVSQTPSNKVTEKGKYVELRCDPISGHTALYWYRQSLGQGPEFLIYFQGTGAADDSGLPNDRFFAVRPEGSVSTLKIQRTERGDSAVYLCASSLTDRDNSPLHFGNGTRLTVT.

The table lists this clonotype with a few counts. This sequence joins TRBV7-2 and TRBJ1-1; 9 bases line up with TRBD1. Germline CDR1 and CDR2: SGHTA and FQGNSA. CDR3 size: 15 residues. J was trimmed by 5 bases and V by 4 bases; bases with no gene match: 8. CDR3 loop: CASSSQATGGTEAFF. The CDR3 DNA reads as TGTGCCAGCAGCTCACAGGCGACAGGGGGTACTGAAGCTTTCTTT.

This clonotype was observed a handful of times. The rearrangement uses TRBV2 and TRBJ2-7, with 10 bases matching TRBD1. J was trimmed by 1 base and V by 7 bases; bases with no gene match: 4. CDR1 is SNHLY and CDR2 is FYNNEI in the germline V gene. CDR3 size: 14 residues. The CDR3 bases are TGTGCCAGCATCCCGGGACAGGGGTCCTACGAGCAGTACTTC. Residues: CASIPGQGSYEQYF.

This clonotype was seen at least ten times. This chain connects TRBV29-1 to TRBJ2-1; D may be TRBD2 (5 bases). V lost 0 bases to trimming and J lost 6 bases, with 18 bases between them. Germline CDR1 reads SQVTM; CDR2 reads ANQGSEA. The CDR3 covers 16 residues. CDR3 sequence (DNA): TGCAGCGTTGAAGATCCGACGAGAAGTAGCGCCAATGAGCAGTTCTTC. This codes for CSVEDPTRSSANEQFF.

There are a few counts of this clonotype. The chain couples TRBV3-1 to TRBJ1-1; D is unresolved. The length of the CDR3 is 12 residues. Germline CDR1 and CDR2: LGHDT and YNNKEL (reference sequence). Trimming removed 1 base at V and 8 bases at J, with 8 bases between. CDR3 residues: CASSQVEREAFF. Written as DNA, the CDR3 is TGTGCCAGCAGCCAAGTTGAGAGAGAAGCTTTCTTT.

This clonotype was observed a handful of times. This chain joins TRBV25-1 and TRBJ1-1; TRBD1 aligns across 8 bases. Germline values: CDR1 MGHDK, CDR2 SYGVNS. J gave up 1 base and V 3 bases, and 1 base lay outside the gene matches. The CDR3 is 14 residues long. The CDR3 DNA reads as TGTGCCAGCAGTGAGGACAGGGAGAACACTGAAGCTTTCTTT. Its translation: CASSEDRENTEAFF.

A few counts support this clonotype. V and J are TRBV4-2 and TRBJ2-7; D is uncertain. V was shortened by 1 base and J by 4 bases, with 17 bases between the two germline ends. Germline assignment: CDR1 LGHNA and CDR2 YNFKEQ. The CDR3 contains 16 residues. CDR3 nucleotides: TGTGCCAGCAGCCAAGTTATGTCATACCCCTCTTACGAGCAGTACTTC. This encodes CASSQVMSYPSYEQYF.

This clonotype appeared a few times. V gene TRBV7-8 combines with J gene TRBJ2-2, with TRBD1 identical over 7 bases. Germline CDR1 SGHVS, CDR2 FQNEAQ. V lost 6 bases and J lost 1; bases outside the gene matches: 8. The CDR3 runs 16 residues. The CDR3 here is CASRPETGRNTGELFF. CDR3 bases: TGTGCCAGCAGACCCGAGACAGGGAGGAACACCGGGGAGCTGTTTTTT. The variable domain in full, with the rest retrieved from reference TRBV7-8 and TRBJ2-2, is GAGVSQSPRYKVAKRGQDVALRCDPISGHVSLFWYQQALGQGPEFLTYFQNEAQLDKSGLPSDRFFAERPEGSVSTLKIQRTQQEDSAVYLCASRPETGRNTGELFFGEGSRLTVL.

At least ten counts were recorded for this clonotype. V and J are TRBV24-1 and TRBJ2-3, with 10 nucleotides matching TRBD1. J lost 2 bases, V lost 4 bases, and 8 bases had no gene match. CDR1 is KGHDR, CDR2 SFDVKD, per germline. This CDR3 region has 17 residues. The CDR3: CATSERDRGLNTDTQYF. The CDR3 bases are TGTGCCACCAGTGAACGCGACAGGGGGCTTAACACAGATACGCAGTATTTT.